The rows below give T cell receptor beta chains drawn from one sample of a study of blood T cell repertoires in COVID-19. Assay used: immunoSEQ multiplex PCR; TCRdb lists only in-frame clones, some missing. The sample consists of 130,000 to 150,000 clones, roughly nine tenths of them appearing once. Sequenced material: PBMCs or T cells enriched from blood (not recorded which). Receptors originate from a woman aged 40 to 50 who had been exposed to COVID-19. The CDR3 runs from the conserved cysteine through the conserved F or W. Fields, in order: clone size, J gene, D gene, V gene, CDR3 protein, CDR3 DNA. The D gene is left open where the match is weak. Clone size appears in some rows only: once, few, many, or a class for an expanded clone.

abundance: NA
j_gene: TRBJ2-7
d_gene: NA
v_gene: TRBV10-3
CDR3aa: CAISESRIGSSYEQYF
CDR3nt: TGTGCCATCAGTGAGTCGAGAATAGGGAGTTCCTACGAGCAGTACTTC

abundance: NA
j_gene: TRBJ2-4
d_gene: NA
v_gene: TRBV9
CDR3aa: CASSPTGTPENIQYF
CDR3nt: TGTGCCAGCAGCCCGACCGGGACTCCAGAAAACATTCAGTACTTC

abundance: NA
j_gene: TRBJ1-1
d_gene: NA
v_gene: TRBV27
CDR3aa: CASSWRENTEAFF
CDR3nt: TGTGCCAGCAGTTGGCGGGAAAACACTGAAGCTTTCTTT

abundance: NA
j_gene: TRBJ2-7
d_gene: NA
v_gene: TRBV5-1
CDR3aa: CASSLGGAISYEQYF
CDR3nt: TGCGCCAGCAGCTTGGGCGGGGCGATCTCCTACGAGCAGTACTTC

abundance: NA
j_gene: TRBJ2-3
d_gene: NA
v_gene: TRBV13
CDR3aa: CASSLASTDTQYF
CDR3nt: TGTGCCAGCAGCTTGGCTTCCACAGATACGCAGTATTTT

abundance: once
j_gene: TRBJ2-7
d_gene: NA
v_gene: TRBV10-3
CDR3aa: CAISVGTAAYEQYF
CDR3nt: TGTGCCATCAGTGTCGGAACAGCGGCGTACGAGCAGTACTTC

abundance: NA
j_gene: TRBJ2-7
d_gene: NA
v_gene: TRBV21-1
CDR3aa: CASSKGAQGAYEQYF
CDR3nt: TGTGCCAGCAGCAAAGGGGCACAGGGGGCCTACGAGCAGTACTTC

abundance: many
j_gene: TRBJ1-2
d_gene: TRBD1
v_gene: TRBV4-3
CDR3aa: CASSPQGAGYGYTF
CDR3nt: TGCGCCAGCAGCCCACAGGGGGCAGGCTATGGCTACACCTTC

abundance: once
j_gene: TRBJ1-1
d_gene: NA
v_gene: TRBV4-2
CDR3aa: CASSQEWEGLGTEAFF
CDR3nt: TGTGCCAGCAGCCAAGAGTGGGAGGGGCTGGGCACTGAAGCTTTCTTT

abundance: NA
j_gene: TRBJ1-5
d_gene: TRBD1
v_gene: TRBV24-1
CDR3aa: CATSDTGVNQPQHF
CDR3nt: TGTGCCACCAGCGATACAGGGGTCAATCAGCCCCAGCATTTT

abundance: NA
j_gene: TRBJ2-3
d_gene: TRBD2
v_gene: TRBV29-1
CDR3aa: CSADTRGADTQYF
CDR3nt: TGCAGCGCTGACACTCGGGGGGCAGATACGCAGTATTTT

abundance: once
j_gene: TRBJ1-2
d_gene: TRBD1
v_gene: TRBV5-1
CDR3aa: CASSIGGEQGYGYTF
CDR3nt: TGCGCCAGCAGCATTGGGGGCGAACAGGGGTATGGCTACACCTTC

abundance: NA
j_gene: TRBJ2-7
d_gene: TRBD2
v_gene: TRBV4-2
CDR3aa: CASSQRLAGEDEQYF
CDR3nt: TGTGCCAGCAGCCAACGACTAGCGGGAGAAGACGAGCAGTACTTC

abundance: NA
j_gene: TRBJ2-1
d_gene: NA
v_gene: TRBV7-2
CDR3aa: CASSPQDLSGEQFF
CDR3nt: TGTGCCAGCAGCCCTCAGGACTTATCCGGTGAGCAGTTCTTC

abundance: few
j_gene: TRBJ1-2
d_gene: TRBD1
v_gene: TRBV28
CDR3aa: CASSSETGGSYGYTF
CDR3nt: TGTGCCAGCAGTTCCGAGACAGGGGGCAGCTATGGCTACACCTTC

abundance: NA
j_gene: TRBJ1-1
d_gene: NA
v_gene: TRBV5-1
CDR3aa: CASSLTGYGNTEAFF
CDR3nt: TGCGCCAGCAGCTTGACAGGGTATGGGAACACTGAAGCTTTCTTT

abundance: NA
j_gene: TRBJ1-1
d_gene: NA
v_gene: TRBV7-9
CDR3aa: CASSRMAVEDTEAFF
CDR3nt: TGTGCCAGCAGCCGCATGGCAGTCGAGGACACTGAAGCTTTCTTT

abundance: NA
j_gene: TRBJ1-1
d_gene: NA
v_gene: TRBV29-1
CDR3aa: CSVGGAGPHAFF
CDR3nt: TGCAGCGTTGGCGGGGCCGGGCCCCATGCTTTCTTT

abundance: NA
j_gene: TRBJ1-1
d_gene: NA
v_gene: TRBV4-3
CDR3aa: CASSQGQNTEAFF
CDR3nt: TGCGCCAGCAGCCAAGGACAGAACACTGAAGCTTTCTTT

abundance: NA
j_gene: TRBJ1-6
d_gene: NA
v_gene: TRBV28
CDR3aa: CASSRGSGDSPLHF
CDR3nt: TGTGCCAGCAGCCGAGGGTCAGGGGATTCACCCCTCCACTTT

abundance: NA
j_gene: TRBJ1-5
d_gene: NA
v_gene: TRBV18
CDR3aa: CASSPNPGWSNQPQHF
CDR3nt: TGTGCCAGCTCACCAAATCCAGGGTGGAGCAATCAGCCCCAGCATTTT

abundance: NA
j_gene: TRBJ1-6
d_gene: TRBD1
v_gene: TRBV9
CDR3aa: CASSVTGESNSPLHF
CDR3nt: TGTGCCAGCAGCGTAACAGGGGAATCAAACTCACCCCTCCACTTT

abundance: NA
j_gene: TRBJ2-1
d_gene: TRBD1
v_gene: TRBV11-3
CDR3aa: CASSSRQGAYNEQFF
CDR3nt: TGTGCCAGCAGCTCCAGACAGGGGGCCTACAATGAGCAGTTCTTC

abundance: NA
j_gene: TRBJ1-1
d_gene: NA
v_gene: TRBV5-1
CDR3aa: CASSSGLNTEAFF
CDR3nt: TGCGCCAGCAGCTCGGGTCTGAACACTGAAGCTTTCTTT

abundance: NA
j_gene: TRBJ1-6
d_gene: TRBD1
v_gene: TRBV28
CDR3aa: CASSSLDRGNSPLHF
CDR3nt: TGTGCCAGCAGTTCCCTGGACAGGGGAAATTCACCCCTCCACTTT

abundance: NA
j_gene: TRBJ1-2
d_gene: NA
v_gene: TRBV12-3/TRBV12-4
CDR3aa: CASSLGRGYGYTF
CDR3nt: TGTGCCAGCAGTTTGGGCAGGGGATACGGCTACACCTTC

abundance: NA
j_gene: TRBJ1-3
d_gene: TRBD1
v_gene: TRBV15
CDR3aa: CATSKNRGGNTIYF
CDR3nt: TGTGCCACCAGCAAGAACAGGGGTGGAAACACCATATATTTT

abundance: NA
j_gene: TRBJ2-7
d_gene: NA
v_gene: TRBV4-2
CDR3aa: CASSQPNGGGTNF
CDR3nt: TGTGCCAGCAGCCAACCGAATGGCGGCGGGACGAACTTC

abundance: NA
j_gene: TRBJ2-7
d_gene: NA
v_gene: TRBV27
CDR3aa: CASSRGRDYEQYF
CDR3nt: TGTGCCAGCAGCCGCGGACGGGATTACGAGCAGTACTTC

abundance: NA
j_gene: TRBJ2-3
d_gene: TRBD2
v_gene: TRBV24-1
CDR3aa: CATSDDSGGTDTQYF
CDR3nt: TGTGCCACCAGTGACGATAGCGGGGGAACAGATACGCAGTATTTT

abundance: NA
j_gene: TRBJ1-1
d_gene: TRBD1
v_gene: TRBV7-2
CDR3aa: CASSPQGGMNTEAFF
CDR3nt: TGTGCCAGCAGCCCCCAGGGGGGTATGAACACTGAAGCTTTCTTT

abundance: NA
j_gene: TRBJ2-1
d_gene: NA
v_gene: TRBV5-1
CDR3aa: CASSFGGAQGNEQFF
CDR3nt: TGCGCCAGCAGCTTTGGGGGGGCACAAGGCAATGAGCAGTTCTTC

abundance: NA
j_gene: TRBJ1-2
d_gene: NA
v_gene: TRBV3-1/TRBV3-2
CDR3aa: CASSQGSLNYGYTF
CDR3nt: TGTGCCAGCAGCCAAGGTTCCTTAAACTATGGCTACACCTTC

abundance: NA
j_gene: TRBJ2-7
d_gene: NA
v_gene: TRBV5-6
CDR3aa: CASSLYKYEQYF
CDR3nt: TGTGCCAGCAGCTTGTACAAATACGAGCAGTACTTC

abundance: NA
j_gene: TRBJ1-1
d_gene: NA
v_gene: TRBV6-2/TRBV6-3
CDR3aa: CASSYSSRDTEAFF
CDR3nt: TGTGCCAGCAGTTACTCTAGCAGGGACACTGAAGCTTTCTTT

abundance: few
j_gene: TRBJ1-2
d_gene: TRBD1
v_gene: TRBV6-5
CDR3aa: CASSYSTDRAVSF
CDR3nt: TGTGCCAGCAGTTACTCGACGGACAGGGCCGTCAGCTTC

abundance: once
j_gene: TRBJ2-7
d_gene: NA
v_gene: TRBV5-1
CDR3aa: CASSLSQNYYEQYF
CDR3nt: TGCGCCAGCAGCTTGTCCCAGAACTACTACGAGCAGTACTTC

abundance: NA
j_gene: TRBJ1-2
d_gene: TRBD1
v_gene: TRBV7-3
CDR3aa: CASSPGTGINYGYTF
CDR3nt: TGTGCCAGCAGCCCTGGGACAGGGATTAACTATGGCTACACCTTC

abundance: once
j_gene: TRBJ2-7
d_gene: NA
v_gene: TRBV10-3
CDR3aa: CAIRDSYEQYF
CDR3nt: TGTGCCATCAGGGACAGCTACGAGCAGTACTTC

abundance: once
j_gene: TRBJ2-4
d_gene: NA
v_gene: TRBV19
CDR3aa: CASSIDERVNIQYF
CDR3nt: TGTGCCAGTAGTATAGATGAGAGGGTGAACATTCAGTACTTC

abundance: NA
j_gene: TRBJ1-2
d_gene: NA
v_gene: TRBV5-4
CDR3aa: CASSLRGDGYTF
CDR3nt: TGTGCCAGCAGCTTGCGCGGAGATGGCTACACCTTC

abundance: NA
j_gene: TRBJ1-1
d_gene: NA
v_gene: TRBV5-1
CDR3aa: CASSPGGHSENTEAFF
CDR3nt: TGCGCCAGCAGCCCGGGGGGACATTCGGAGAACACTGAAGCTTTCTTT

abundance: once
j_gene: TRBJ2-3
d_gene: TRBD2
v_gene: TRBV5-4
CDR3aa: CASSLAGGVTDTQYF
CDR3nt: TGTGCCAGCAGCTTGGCCGGGGGGGTGACAGATACGCAGTATTTT

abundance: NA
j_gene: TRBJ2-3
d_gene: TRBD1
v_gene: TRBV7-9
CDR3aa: CASSSDRVADTQYF
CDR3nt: TGTGCCAGCAGCTCGGACAGGGTGGCAGATACGCAGTATTTT

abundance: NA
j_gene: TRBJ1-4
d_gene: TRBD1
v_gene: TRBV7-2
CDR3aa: CASSPASGTGLEKLFF
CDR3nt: TGTGCCAGCAGCCCAGCCTCCGGGACAGGCTTAGAAAAACTGTTTTTT

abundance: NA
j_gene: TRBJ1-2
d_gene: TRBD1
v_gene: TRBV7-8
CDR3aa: CASSPDREIYGYTF
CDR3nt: TGTGCCAGCAGCCCAGACAGGGAAATCTATGGCTACACCTTC

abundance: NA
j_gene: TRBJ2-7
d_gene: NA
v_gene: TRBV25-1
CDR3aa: CASSESGDYYEQYF
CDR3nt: TGTGCCAGCAGTGAATCAGGGGATTACTACGAGCAGTACTTC

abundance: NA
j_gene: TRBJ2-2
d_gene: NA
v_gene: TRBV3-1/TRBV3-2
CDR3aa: CASSLRGANTGELFF
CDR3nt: TGTGCCAGCAGCCTCAGAGGAGCGAACACCGGGGAGCTGTTTTTT

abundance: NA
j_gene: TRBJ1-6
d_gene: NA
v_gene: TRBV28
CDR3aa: CASSPSGLNREGSPLHF
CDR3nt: TGTGCCAGCAGTCCCTCGGGACTAAACAGGGAGGGTTCACCCCTCCACTTT